The next 26 T cell receptor beta chains were all read from a single sample in a study of cytomegalovirus exposure and HLA in healthy donors (dated by TCRdb to about 2017). Libraries were constructed by the immunoSEQ multiplex PCR assay. A mixture of 60 forward primers for TCR Vbeta segments and 13 reverse primers for TCR Jbeta segments was used in the multiplex PCR. TCRdb took this table from immuneACCESS and kept in-frame rearrangements with V and J called. Such tables lack part of the clones; where checked against another copy, unresolved V genes explain under half of the gap, and the rest is unexplained. This specimen's table enumerates approximately 120,000 clones. Jointly, the top ten make up roughly 2.5% of the sample. Sequencing input: PBMCs. All receptors come from a man aged 25-45 years in good health and CMV-seronegative.

This chain joins TRBV2 and TRBJ1-2; D remains ambiguous. The V gene's germline CDR1 is SNHLY and CDR2 FYNNEI. Between the trimmed V and J ends, which lost 2 bases and 8 bases, there was a span of 15 bases. The length of the CDR3 is 14 residues. The CDR3, as DNA: TGTGCCAGCAGTGAATTGCTCGGGGAGCGGGGCTACACCTTC. Protein product: CASSELLGERGYTF.

The rearrangement joins TRBV7-9 to TRBJ2-3; D possibly corresponds to TRBD2 (5 bases). The germline V gene encodes CDR1 SEHNR and CDR2 FQNEAQ (reference sequence). The CDR3 runs 14 residues. Trimming shortened V by 3 bases and J by 4 bases, and 11 bases separated the two germline ends. The CDR3 protein is CASSFGSGPDTQYF. In nucleotides, the CDR3 is TGTGCCAGCAGCTTCGGAAGCGGCCCAGATACGCAGTATTTT. The variable domain in full, completed from reference TRBV7-9 and TRBJ2-3, reads DTGVSQNPRHKITKRGQNVTFRCDPISEHNRLYWYRQTLGQGPEFLTYFQNEAQLEKSRLLSDRFSAERPKGSFSTLEIQRTEQGDSAMYLCASSFGSGPDTQYFGPGTRLTVL.

V gene TRBV9 combines with J gene TRBJ2-2, with D possibly being TRBD1 (5 bases). Trimming cost V 0 bases and J 2 bases, with 8 bases left between them. Germline V gene sequence: CDR1 SGDLS, CDR2 YYNGEE. The CDR3 loop spans 15 amino acids. The CDR3 loop reads CASSVAGHNTGELFF. CDR3 DNA sequence: TGTGCCAGCAGCGTAGCTGGACATAACACCGGGGAGCTGTTTTTT.

The chain employs TRBV6-5 and TRBJ1-6; 7 bases fit TRBD1. The ends lost 4 bases at V and 8 bases at J; junction bases unmatched: 5. The CDR3 has 14 amino acids. CDR1 is MNHEY and CDR2 is SVGAGI in the germline V gene. This CDR3 reads CASSSGTEYSPLHF. In DNA form, the CDR3 reads TGTGCCAGCAGTTCCGGGACAGAATATTCACCCCTCCACTTT.

V usage is TRBV29-1 and J usage is TRBJ2-1, with 10 bases aligning to TRBD2. CDR3 length: 13 residues. The V gene's germline CDR1 is SQVTM and CDR2 ANQGSEA. The trim removed 7 bases at V and 14 bases at J, leaving 14 bases unmatched. The CDR3 spells CSGNRGPGTSEFF. DNA of the CDR3: TGCAGCGGTAACAGGGGCCCCGGGACTAGCGAGTTCTTC.

The chain carries TRBV5-1 and TRBJ2-7, with a weak D call TRBD1 (6 bases). CDR1 is SGHRS and CDR2 is YFSETQ in the germline V gene. V was clipped by 4 bases and J by 3 bases, with 14 bases between them. This CDR3 spans 14 amino acids. CDR3 in amino acids: CASSLTTGGYEQYF. The CDR3 DNA reads as TGCGCCAGCAGCCTCACGACAGGAGGCTACGAGCAGTACTTC.

V gene TRBV28 combines with J gene TRBJ1-2; TRBD1 agrees at 9 bases. Germline values: CDR1 MDHEN, CDR2 SYDVKM. There are 15 residues in the CDR3. J was trimmed by 5 bases and V by 3 bases; bases with no gene match: 7. This chain's CDR3 is CASSFPIGQGYGYTF. The CDR3 DNA sequence: TGTGCCAGCAGTTTCCCTATAGGACAGGGGTATGGCTACACCTTC.

The rearrangement links TRBV29-1 to TRBJ1-2, with D maybe TRBD1 (5 bases). Between the trimmed V and J ends, which lost 6 bases and 8 bases, there was a span of 22 bases. Germline V gives CDR1 SQVTM, CDR2 ANQGSEA. The CDR3 sequence is 14 residues long. The CDR3 nucleotides are TGCAGCGTCGCCCGGGACCGAGGACTATGGGGCTACACCTTC. Amino acid sequence: CSVARDRGLWGYTF.

The chain is built from TRBV4-1 and TRBJ2-1, with TRBD2 matching 9 bases. CDR3 length equals 15 residues. Trimming cost V 4 bases and J 8 bases; bases outside gene matches: 9. Germline CDR1 and CDR2: MGHRA and YSYEKL. CDR3 nucleotide sequence: TGCGCCAGCAGCCGGTTCCTAGCGGGAAGGTATGAGCAGTTCTTC. Residues: CASSRFLAGRYEQFF.

This chain joins TRBV10-1 and TRBJ2-5, with D possibly TRBD1 on 8 matching bases. The J call is uncertain, as TRBJ2-7 better fits the DNA end. CDR3 size: 17 residues. From germline, CDR1 is WNHNN and CDR2 SYGVQD (reference sequence). The chain's CDR3 is CASSESGQGGGLDEQYF. The CDR3 DNA sequence: TGCGCCAGCAGTGAGTCAGGACAGGGCGGGGGTCTGGACGAGCAGTACTTC.

V gene TRBV4-1 combines with J gene TRBJ2-3; TRBD1 matches 12 bases. This CDR3 is built from 17 residues. The germline V gene encodes CDR1 MGHRA and CDR2 YSYEKL. The V gene end was trimmed by 2 bases and the J gene end by 4 bases; junction bases not matched to a gene: 7. Here the CDR3 reads CASSQLPGQGASDTQYF. For the CDR3, the DNA is TGCGCCAGCAGCCAACTACCGGGACAGGGGGCTTCAGATACGCAGTATTTT.

The V call is TRBV5-5, the J call TRBJ1-2; a weak D match, TRBD1 (6 bases). CDR3 length: 14 amino acids. The germline CDR1 and CDR2 sequences are SGHKS and YYEKEE (reference sequence). Trimming took off 2 bases at V and 2 bases at J, with 10 bases between the two ends. The CDR3 DNA sequence: TGTGCCAGCAGCTTTTACAGGGAAAACTATGGCTACACCTTC. Protein: CASSFYRENYGYTF.

The rearrangement links TRBV7-2 to TRBJ2-3; D not certain. This CDR3 contains 14 residues. Trimming pared 3 bases from V and 2 bases from J, leaving 9 bases between. Germline V gene sequence: CDR1 SGHTA, CDR2 FQGNSA. The CDR3 bases are TGTGCCAGCAGCTTCGGCGGTTCCACAGATACGCAGTATTTT. Its translation is CASSFGGSTDTQYF.

The J gene is TRBJ2-1, the V gene TRBV5-4; D might be TRBD2 (5 bases). Trimming cost V 2 bases and J 6 bases, with 12 bases left between them. This CDR3 has 14 residues. Germline loops: CDR1 SGHNT, CDR2 YYREEE (reference sequence). The DNA of the CDR3 is TGTGCCAGCAGCTTAGTCTCGGCGGGCAATGAGCAGTTCTTC. Protein: CASSLVSAGNEQFF.

The chain is built from TRBV4-1 and TRBJ2-5, with 9 bases identical to TRBD2. With the DNA end fitting TRBJ2-7 better, the J assignment may be wrong. This CDR3 spans 15 amino acids. Germline V gene lookup returns CDR1 MGHRA and CDR2 YSYEKL. The CDR3 bases are TGCGCCAGCAGCCAAGCTAGCGGGACTGCCTACGAGCAGTACTTC. Translated, it gives CASSQASGTAYEQYF.

The V and J genes are TRBV14 and TRBJ2-1; the D gene is possibly TRBD1 (6 bases). Germline V lookup: CDR1 SGHDN, CDR2 FVKESK. V lost 0 bases and J 0 bases, leaving 12 bases between the germline ends. The CDR3 runs to 17 residues. The CDR3: CASSQDTGPYSYNEQFF. DNA of the CDR3: TGTGCCAGCAGCCAAGATACAGGGCCGTACTCCTACAATGAGCAGTTCTTC.

This chain links TRBV29-1 with TRBJ2-2; 9 bases match TRBD1. The V and J ends lost 0 bases and 4 bases, in that order; junction bases with no gene match: 9. CDR1 and CDR2 from the germline V gene are SQVTM and ANQGSEA. CDR3 length: 17 amino acids. Written as DNA, the CDR3 is TGCAGCGTTGAAGATACCCGGACAGGGGTTGGCACCGGGGAGCTGTTTTTT. Residues: CSVEDTRTGVGTGELFF.

The chain carries TRBV4-1 and TRBJ2-5, with 8 bases matching TRBD2. This CDR3 contains 17 residues. V shed 0 bases, J shed 5 bases, and the junction held 11 bases outside the gene matches. Looked up from germline, CDR1 is MGHRA and CDR2 is YSYEKL. In DNA form, the CDR3 reads TGCGCCAGCAGCCAAGATGGTTCTAGCGGGTGGGGGGAGACCCAGTACTTC. Translated, it gives CASSQDGSSGWGETQYF.

This chain links TRBV4-3 with TRBJ2-3, with TRBD2 matching 9 bases. The trim removed 3 bases at V and 3 bases at J, leaving 7 bases unmatched. Germline CDR1 is LGHNA and CDR2 is YSLEER. The CDR3 has 16 residues. The CDR3 bases are TGCGCCAGCAGCCAGGGAGGACTAGCGATAACAGATACGCAGTATTTT. As protein: CASSQGGLAITDTQYF.

The rearrangement uses TRBV30 and TRBJ1-2; the match to TRBD1 covers 11 bases. After removal of 2 bases from V and 5 bases from J, the junction contained 7 bases not matched to a gene. The germline V gene encodes CDR1 GTSNPN and CDR2 SVGIG (reference sequence). There are 15 residues in the CDR3. The CDR3 DNA is TGTGCCTGGAGTAAGAGGACAGGGGGCCATTATGGCTACACCTTC. As protein: CAWSKRTGGHYGYTF.

About this clone: The sample has other DNA sequences that encode this CDR3 too. The chain uses TRBV5-1 and TRBJ1-1; D is ambiguous. V lost 2 bases, J lost 5 bases, and 10 bases lay in between. CDR3 length equals 13 residues. Germline V gene lookup returns CDR1 SGHRS and CDR2 YFSETQ. The CDR3 is CASSLIRGTEAFF. CDR3 DNA: TGCGCCAGCAGCTTAATCCGCGGAACTGAAGCTTTCTTT.

The V gene is TRBV12-2, the J gene TRBJ2-2; the table names TRBD2, a call not compared with the DNA. TRBV12-2 is a pseudogene locus. The CDR3 covers 18 residues. CDR3 nucleotides: TGTGCAAGTCGCCTTAGATTCCGGGGGGGATCGAACACCGGGGAGCTGTTTTTT. This sequence encodes CASRLRFRGGSNTGELFF.

The chain has TRBV28 and TRBJ2-7, with D possibly matching TRBD2 (5 bases). Germline CDR1 and CDR2: MDHEN and SYDVKM. V was shortened by 3 bases and J by 7 bases, with 16 bases between the two germline ends. The CDR3 sequence is 14 residues long. DNA for the CDR3: TGTGCCAGCAGTTTTTCGAGAGGGCCCTGGGAGCAGTACTTC. It encodes CASSFSRGPWEQYF.

The chain uses TRBV28 and TRBJ1-1, with 7 bases matching TRBD1. Trimming took 3 bases from V and 5 from J; bases not matched to a gene: 9. This CDR3 is built from 15 residues. CDR1 is MDHEN and CDR2 is SYDVKM in the germline V gene. The CDR3 loop reads CASSFSTGSGTEAFF. The CDR3 DNA reads TGTGCCAGCAGTTTCTCGACAGGGAGTGGGACTGAAGCTTTCTTT.

The chain couples TRBV6-1 to TRBJ1-2; TRBD1 is a possible D gene (6 bases). CDR1 MNHNS and CDR2 SASEGT come from the germline V gene. Between the trimmed V and J ends, which lost 2 bases and 6 bases, there was a span of 13 bases. The CDR3 has 14 amino acids. CDR3 DNA: TGTGCCAGCAGTGAAAGTCAGGGGCGCGATGGCTACACCTTC. It is translated as CASSESQGRDGYTF.

The chain combines TRBV28 with TRBJ2-2, with TRBD2 matching over 14 bases. There are 19 residues in the CDR3. The ends lost 4 bases at V and 3 bases at J; junction bases unmatched: 10. Germline values: CDR1 MDHEN, CDR2 SYDVKM. CDR3 DNA sequence: TGTGCCAGCAGTTCCGACACCGGACTAGCGGGAGGCTACACCGGGGAGCTGTTTTTT. Its protein product is CASSSDTGLAGGYTGELFF.